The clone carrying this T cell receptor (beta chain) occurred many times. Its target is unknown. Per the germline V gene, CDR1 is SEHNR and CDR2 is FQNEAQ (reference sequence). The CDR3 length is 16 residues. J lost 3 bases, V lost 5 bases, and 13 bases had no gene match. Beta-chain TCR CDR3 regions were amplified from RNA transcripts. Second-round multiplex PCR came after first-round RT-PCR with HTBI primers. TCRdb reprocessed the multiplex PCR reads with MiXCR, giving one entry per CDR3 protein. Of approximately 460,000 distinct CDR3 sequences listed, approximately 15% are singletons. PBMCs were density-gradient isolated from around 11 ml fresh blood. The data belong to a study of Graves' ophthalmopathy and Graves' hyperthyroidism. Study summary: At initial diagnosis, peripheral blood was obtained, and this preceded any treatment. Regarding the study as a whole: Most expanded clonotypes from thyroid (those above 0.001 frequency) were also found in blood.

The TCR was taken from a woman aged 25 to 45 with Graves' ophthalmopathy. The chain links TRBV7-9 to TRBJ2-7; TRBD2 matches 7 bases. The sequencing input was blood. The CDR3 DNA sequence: TGTGCCAGCAGCCCCCCTCGGGGGACTACAAGCTACGAGCAGTACTTC. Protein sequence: CASSPPRGTTSYEQYF.